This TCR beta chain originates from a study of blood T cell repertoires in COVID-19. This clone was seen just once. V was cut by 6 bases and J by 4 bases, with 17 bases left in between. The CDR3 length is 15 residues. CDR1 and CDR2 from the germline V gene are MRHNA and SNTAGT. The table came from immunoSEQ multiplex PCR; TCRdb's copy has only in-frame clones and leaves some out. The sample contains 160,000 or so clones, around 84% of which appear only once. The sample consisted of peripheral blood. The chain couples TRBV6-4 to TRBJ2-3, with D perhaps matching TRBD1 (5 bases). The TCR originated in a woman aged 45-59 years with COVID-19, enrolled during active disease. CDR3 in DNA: TGTGCCAGCAGGCGAAGCAGTCAGGGTCCAGATACGCAGTATTTT. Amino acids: CASRRSSQGPDTQYF.